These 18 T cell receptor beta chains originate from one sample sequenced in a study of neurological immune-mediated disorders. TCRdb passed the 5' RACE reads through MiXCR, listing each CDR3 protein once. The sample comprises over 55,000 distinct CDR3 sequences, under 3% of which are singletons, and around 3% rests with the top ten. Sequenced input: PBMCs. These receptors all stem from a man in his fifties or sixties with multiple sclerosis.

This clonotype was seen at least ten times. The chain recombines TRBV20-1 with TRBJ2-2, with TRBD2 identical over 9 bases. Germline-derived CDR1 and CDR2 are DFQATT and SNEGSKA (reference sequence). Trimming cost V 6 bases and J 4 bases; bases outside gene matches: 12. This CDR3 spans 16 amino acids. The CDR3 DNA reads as TGCAGTGCGTATCTGCCAGGACTAGCGATCACCGGGGAGCTGTTTTTT. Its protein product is CSAYLPGLAITGELFF.

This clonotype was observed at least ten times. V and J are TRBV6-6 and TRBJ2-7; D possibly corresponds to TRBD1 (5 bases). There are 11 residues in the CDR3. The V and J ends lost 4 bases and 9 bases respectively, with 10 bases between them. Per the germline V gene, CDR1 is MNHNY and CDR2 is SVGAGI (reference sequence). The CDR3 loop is CASSWQGAQYF. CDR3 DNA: TGTGCCAGCAGTTGGCAGGGTGCGCAGTACTTC.

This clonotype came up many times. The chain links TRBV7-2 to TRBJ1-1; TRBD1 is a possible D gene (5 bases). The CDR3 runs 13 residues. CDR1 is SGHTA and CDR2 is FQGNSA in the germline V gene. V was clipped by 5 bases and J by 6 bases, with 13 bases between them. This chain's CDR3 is CASSLNLGAEAFF. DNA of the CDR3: TGTGCCAGCAGCCTCAACCTGGGGGCTGAAGCTTTCTTT.

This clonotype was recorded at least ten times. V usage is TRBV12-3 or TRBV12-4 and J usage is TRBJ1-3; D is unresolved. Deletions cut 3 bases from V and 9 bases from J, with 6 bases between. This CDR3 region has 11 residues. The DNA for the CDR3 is TGTGCCAGCAGTTTTGTTCGCACCATATATTTT. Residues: CASSFVRTIYF.

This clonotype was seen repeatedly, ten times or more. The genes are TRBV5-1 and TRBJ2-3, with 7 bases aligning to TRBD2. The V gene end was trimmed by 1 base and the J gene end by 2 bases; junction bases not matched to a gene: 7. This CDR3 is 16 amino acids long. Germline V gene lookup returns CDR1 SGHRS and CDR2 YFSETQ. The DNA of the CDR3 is TGCGCCAGCAGCTTGAGGGGCGGGGGACCCACAGATACGCAGTATTTT. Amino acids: CASSLRGGGPTDTQYF.

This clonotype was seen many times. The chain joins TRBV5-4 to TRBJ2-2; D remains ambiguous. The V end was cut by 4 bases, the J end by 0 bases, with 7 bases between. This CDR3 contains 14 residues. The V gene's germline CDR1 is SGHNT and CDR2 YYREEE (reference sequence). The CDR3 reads CASSLPANTGELFF. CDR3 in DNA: TGTGCCAGCAGCCTCCCAGCGAACACCGGGGAGCTGTTTTTT.

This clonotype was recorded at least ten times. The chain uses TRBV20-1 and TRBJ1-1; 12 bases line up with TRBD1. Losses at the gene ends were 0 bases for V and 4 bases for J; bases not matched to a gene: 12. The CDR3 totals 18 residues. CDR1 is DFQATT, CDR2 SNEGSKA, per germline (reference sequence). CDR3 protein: CSARDAGTGGVRATEAFF. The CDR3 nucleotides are TGCAGTGCTAGAGACGCCGGGACAGGGGGCGTAAGGGCCACTGAAGCTTTCTTT.

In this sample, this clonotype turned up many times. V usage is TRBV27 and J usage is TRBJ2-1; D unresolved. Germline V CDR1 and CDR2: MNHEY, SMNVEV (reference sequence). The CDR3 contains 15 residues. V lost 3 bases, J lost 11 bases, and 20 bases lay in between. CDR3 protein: CASSFTVGSPIKQFF. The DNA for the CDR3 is TGTGCCAGCAGTTTTACAGTGGGATCTCCAATTAAGCAGTTCTTC.

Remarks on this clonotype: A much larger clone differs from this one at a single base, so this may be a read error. The CDR3 loop is CASSLLYRGAETEAFF. CDR3 bases: TGTGCCAGCAGCTTGCTGTACAGGGGCGCGGAGACTGAAGCTTTCTTT. The chain uses TRBV5-6 and TRBJ1-1; TRBD1 matches at 7 bases. The CDR3 contains 16 residues. The ends lost 1 base at V and 5 bases at J; junction bases unmatched: 11. CDR1 and CDR2 (germline): SGHDT, YYEEEE.

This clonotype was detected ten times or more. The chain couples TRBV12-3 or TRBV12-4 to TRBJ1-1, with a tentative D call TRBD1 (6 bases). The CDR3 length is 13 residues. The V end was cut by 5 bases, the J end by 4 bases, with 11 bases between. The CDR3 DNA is TGTGCCAGCAGTCTACAGGGACGCACTGAAGCTTTCTTT. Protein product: CASSLQGRTEAFF.

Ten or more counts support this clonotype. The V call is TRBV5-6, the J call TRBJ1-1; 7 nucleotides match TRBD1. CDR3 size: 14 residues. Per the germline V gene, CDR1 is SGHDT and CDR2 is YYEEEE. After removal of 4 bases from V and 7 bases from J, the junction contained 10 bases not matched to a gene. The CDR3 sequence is CASSMTGSDGEAFF. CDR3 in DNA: TGTGCCAGCAGCATGACAGGGAGTGACGGTGAAGCTTTCTTT.

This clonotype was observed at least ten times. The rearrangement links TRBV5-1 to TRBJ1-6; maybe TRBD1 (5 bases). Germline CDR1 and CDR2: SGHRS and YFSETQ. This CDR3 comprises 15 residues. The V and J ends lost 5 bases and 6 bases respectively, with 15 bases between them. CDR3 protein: CASRPAGGSNSPLHF. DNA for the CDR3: TGCGCCAGCAGGCCGGCGGGGGGTAGTAATTCACCCCTCCACTTT. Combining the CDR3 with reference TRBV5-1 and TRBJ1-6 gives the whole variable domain KAGVTQTPRYLIKTRGQQVTLSCSPISGHRSVSWYQQTPGQGLQFLFEYFSETQRNKGNFPGRFSGRQFSNSRSEMNVSTLELGDSALYLCASRPAGGSNSPLHFGNGTRLTVT.

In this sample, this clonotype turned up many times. CDR3 coding DNA: TGTGCCAGCAGTCCGGGTCCAGGATCCTACGAGCAGTACTTC. Encoded protein: CASSPGPGSYEQYF. The V call is TRBV5-6, the J call TRBJ2-7, with D hard to call. The germline V and J ends were trimmed by 5 bases and 1 base, with 13 bases remaining between them. From germline, CDR1 is SGHDT and CDR2 YYEEEE. The CDR3 length is 14 residues.

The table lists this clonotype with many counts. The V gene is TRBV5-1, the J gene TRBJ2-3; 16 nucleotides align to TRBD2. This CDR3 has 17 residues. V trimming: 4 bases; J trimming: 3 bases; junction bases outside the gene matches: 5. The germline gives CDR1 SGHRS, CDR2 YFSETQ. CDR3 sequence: CASSTGTSGGATDTQYF. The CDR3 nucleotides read TGCGCCAGCAGCACCGGGACTAGCGGGGGGGCAACAGATACGCAGTATTTT.

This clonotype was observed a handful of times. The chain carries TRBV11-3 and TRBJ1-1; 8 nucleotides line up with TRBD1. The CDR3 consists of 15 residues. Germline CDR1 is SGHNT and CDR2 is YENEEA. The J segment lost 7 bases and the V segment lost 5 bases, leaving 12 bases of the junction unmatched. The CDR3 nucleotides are TGTGCCAGCAGCCACGACCAGGGGGCGGAAAATGAAGCTTTCTTT. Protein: CASSHDQGAENEAFF.

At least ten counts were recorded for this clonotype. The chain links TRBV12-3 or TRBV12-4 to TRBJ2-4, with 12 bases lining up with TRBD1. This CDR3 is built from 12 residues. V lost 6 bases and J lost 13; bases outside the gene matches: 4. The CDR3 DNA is TGTGCCAGCAGAGGGACAGGGGGCTTCCAGTACTTC. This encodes CASRGTGGFQYF.

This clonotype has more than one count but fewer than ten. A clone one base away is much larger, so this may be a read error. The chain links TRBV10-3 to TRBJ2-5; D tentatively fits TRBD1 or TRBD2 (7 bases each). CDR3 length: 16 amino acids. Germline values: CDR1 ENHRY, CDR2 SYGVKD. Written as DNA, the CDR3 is TGTGCCATCAGTGAGCCGGCAGGGGGGGGGCAAGAGAACCAGTACTTC. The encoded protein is CAISEPAGGGQENQYF.

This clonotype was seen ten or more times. The CDR3 loop reads CASSVRGRETQYF. The CDR3 region has the DNA TGCGCCAGCAGTGTCAGGGGAAGAGAGACCCAGTACTTC. The chain uses TRBV5-1 and TRBJ2-5, with D perhaps TRBD1 (6 bases). CDR1 is SGHRS and CDR2 is YFSETQ in the germline V gene. There are 13 residues in the CDR3. V was pared by 5 bases and J by 4 bases, with 12 bases between.